Shown below are 8 T cell receptor beta chains from a single sample sequenced in a study of Ad26.COV2.S vaccination and SARS-CoV-2 variants. Data came from immunoSEQ multiplex PCR; TCRdb stores just in-frame clones and leaves some out. The profile shows just over 350,000 clones, about 91% of them singletons. The source material was peripheral blood, sampled after recovery from COVID-19. The receptors stem from a human donor who had recovered from COVID-19.

This clone was seen only once. This sequence joins TRBV9 and TRBJ2-2; 7 nucleotides agree with TRBD1. This CDR3 has 14 amino acids. V dropped 1 base and J dropped 6; count of bases not matched to a gene: 3. The germline CDR1 and CDR2 sequences are SGDLS and YYNGEE. The CDR3 here is CASSVSTGAGELFF. CDR3 bases: TGTGCCAGCAGCGTATCCACAGGGGCCGGGGAGCTGTTTTTT.

This clone was counted a single time. The V gene is TRBV9, the J gene TRBJ1-2; a weak D match, TRBD1 (5 bases). Germline V gene sequence: CDR1 SGDLS, CDR2 YYNGEE. The CDR3 runs 14 residues. With 3 bases removed from V and 8 bases from J, the gap between germline ends came to 17 bases. The DNA for the CDR3 is TGTGCCAGCAGCGCCTCCCCTCCGGGGACCGGCTACACCTTC. Its translation: CASSASPPGTGYTF.

The chain combines TRBV7-2 with TRBJ2-1; 12 nucleotides match TRBD2. The ends lost 5 bases at V and 5 bases at J; junction bases unmatched: 7. Germline lookup yields CDR1 SGHTA and CDR2 FQGNSA. The CDR3 length is 16 residues. The CDR3 bases are TGTGCCAGCAGCAACCGACTAGCGGGGGCCCACAATGAGCAGTTCTTC. Translation gives CASSNRLAGAHNEQFF.

The chain couples TRBV5-5 to TRBJ1-2; D uncertain. V was cut by 3 bases and J by 4 bases, with 16 bases left in between. This CDR3 region has 15 residues. The germline V gene has CDR1 SGHKS and CDR2 YYEKEE (reference sequence). This CDR3 reads CASSSGYSAGYGYTF. The DNA for the CDR3 is TGTGCCAGCAGCTCGGGATATAGTGCAGGCTATGGCTACACCTTC.

This clone was recorded only once. V and J are TRBV6-4 and TRBJ2-1, with D hard to call. Trimming left V 0 bases short and J 0 bases short, with 6 bases between. This CDR3 spans 15 amino acids. Germline lookup yields CDR1 MRHNA and CDR2 SNTAGT. CDR3 amino acids: CASSDSTSSYNEQFF. The DNA for the CDR3 is TGTGCCAGCAGTGACTCCACGAGCTCCTACAATGAGCAGTTCTTC.

The chain recombines TRBV5-1 with TRBJ2-3; D possibly corresponds to TRBD1 (6 bases). Germline values: CDR1 SGHRS, CDR2 YFSETQ. V dropped 7 bases and J dropped 2 bases, with 17 bases sitting between them. The CDR3 covers 15 residues. Here the CDR3 reads CASGARGHNTDTQYF. The CDR3 DNA reads TGCGCCAGCGGAGCCAGGGGTCATAACACAGATACGCAGTATTTT.

This chain connects TRBV2 to TRBJ1-2; D is possibly TRBD1 (6 bases). Germline CDR1 reads SNHLY; CDR2 reads FYNNEI. V shed 6 bases and J shed 8 bases, with 19 bases lying between them. The CDR3 loop spans 14 amino acids. Written as DNA, the CDR3 is TGTGCCAGCAGGGGGGCCGAACAGGGTTCAGGCTACACCTTC. Translated: CASRGAEQGSGYTF.

The chain combines TRBV6-5 with TRBJ2-7; 9 bases are shared with TRBD2. This CDR3 has 16 residues. Germline-derived CDR1 and CDR2 are MNHEY and SVGAGI. The V segment lost 4 bases and the J segment 2 bases; nucleotides outside the gene matches: 9. Here the CDR3 reads CASSFSGLATPYEQYF. CDR3 DNA sequence: TGTGCCAGCAGTTTCTCGGGACTAGCCACCCCCTACGAGCAGTACTTC.